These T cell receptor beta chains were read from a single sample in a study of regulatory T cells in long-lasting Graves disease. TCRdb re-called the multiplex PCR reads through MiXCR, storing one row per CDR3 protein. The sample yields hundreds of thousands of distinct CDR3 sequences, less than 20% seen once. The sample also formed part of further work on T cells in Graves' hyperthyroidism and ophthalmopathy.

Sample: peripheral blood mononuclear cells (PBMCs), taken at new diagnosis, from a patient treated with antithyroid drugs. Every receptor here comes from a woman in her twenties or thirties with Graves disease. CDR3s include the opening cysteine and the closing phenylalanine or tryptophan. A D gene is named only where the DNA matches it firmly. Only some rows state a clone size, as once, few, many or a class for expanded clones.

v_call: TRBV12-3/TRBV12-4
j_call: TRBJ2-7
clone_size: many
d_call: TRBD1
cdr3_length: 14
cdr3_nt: TGTGCCAGCAGTCCCAGGACAGGAACCTACGAGCAGTACTTC
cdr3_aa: CASSPRTGTYEQYF

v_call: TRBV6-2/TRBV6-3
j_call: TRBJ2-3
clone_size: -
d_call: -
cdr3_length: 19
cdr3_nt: TGTGCCAGCAGTTACTCGAGGGGTTTTCAGACGGACAACACAGATACGCAGTATTTT
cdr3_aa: CASSYSRGFQTDNTDTQYF

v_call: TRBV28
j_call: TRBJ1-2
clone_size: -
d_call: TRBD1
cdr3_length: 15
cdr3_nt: TGTGCCAGCAGACGGGACAGGGGAGAGGACTATGGCTACACCTTC
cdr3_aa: CASRRDRGEDYGYTF

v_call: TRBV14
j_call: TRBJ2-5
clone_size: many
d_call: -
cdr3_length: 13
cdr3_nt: TGTGCCAGCAGCATCAAAGGACGGGAGACCCAGTACTTC
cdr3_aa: CASSIKGRETQYF

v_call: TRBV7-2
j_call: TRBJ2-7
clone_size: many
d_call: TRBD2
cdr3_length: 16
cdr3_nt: TGTGCCAGCAGCTCACTCTGGGAGGGAGTTGATTACGAGCAGTACTTC
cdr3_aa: CASSSLWEGVDYEQYF

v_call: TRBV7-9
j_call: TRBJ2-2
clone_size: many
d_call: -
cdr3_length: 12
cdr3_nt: TGTGCCAGCAGCCCTAACTCCGGGGAGCTGTTTTTT
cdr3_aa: CASSPNSGELFF

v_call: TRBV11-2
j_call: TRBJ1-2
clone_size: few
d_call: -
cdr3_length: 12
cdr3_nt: TGTGCCAGCAGCTTAGTCTTAGGTGGCTACACCTTC
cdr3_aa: CASSLVLGGYTF

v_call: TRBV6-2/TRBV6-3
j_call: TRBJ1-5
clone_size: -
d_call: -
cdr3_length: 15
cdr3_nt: TGTGCCAGCAGCTCCGGACGGACCAGGAATCAGCCCCAGCATTTT
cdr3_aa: CASSSGRTRNQPQHF

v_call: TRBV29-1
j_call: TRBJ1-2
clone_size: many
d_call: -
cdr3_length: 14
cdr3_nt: TGCAGCGTCCCAACCGGGGGCACTAACTATGGCTACACCTTC
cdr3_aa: CSVPTGGTNYGYTF

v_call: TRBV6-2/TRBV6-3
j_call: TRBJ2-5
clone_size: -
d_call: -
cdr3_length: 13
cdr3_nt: TGTGCCAGCAGGAATACAGGGTACGAGACCCAGTATTTC
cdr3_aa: CASRNTGYETQYF

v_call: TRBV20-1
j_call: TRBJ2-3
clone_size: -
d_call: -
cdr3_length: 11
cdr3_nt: TGCAGTGCCGAACAGGGAAATACGCAGTATTTT
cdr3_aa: CSAEQGNTQYF

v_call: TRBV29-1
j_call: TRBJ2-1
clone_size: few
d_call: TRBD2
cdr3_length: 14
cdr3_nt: TGCAGCGTTGGAATTAGCGGGATTGGAAATGAGCAGTTCTTC
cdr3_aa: CSVGISGIGNEQFF

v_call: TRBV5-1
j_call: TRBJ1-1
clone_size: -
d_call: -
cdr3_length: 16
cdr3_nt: TGCGCCAGCAGCTTGCATATAGGGGCCGGGAACACTGAAGCTTTCTTT
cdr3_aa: CASSLHIGAGNTEAFF

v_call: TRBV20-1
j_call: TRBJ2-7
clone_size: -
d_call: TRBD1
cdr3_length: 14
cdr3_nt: TGCAGTGGTCACGGGACAGGGATACCCTACGAGCAGTACTTC
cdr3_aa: CSGHGTGIPYEQYF

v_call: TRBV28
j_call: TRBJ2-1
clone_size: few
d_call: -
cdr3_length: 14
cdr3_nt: TGTGCCAGCAGTTTCCCCGATTCTGGCAACGAGCAGTTCTTC
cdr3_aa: CASSFPDSGNEQFF